The clone carrying this T cell receptor beta chain was counted between two and nine times. Its antigen is not identified. A read error may account for a junction end that differs from germline. This record comes from a study of CD8+ T cells in alopecia areata. Study conclusions and caveats: On tofacitinib, scalp clonality and expanded CD8+ clones among top 100 fell significantly. Many of the expanded lesional clones endured in scalp and blood while on tofacitinib.

Germline V gene sequence: CDR1 MNHEY, CDR2 SMNVEV (reference sequence). This CDR3 spans 14 amino acids. Treatment given: oral pan-JAK inhibitor, 5-10 mg twice daily. RNA, once extracted, was reverse transcribed into cDNA for use as the sequencing template. Some clones are missing from TCRdb's copy, which holds only in-frame ones; the method was immunoSEQ multiplex PCR. The sample shows 80,000 to 100,000 clones, about 40% of them seen only once. This chain uses TRBV27 with TRBJ2-1, with no clear D. Sequenced material: CD8+ T cells sorted from blood, taken at week 24, from a patient treated with tofacitinib. This TCR came from a human donor with alopecia areata. In nucleotides, the CDR3 is TGTGCCAGCAATTTAGTGTCCACAGACAATGAGCAGTTCTTC. Encoded protein: CASNLVSTDNEQFF.